Described below is a single T cell receptor beta chain sequence and its context. The record originates from a study of response to subunit inactivated influenza vaccine. CDR1 SGHAT and CDR2 FQNNGV come from the germline V gene. The CDR3 covers 16 residues. The V and J ends lost 5 bases and 0 bases respectively, with 15 bases between them. TCRdb analysed the RT-PCR reads with MiXCR anew, one entry per CDR3 protein. The profile shows some 570,000 distinct CDR3 sequences, approximately 10% of them singletons. Separately, the same data were catalogued under a study of T cells expressing NK-cell markers. Turning to that study: Beta-chain TCR cDNA was generated via 5'RACE template switching with UMIs. Sequencing of TCR beta repertoires drew on sorted CD3+CD56+NKG2C+, CD3+CD56+NKG2C- and CD3+CD56-NKG2C+ T cells. Of the CD8+ T cell pool in several donors, about 1.0-8% was accounted for by dominant NKG2C+ clonotypes. These clonotypes additionally ranked first within the CD3+CD56-NKG2C+ fraction of several donors.

Sequenced material: PBMCs from blood, taken on the day of vaccination. The TCR was taken from a man between 50 and 59 years old who received an inactivated influenza vaccine. The chain has TRBV11-2 and TRBJ2-3; D not certain. This CDR3 reads CASSPLSPGSTDTQYF. In DNA form, the CDR3 reads TGTGCCAGCAGCCCTCTTAGCCCAGGTAGCACAGATACGCAGTATTTT.